This T cell receptor beta chain was obtained from a study of blood T cell repertoires in COVID-19. TCRdb keeps only in-frame clones here, not all; method: immunoSEQ multiplex PCR. This table holds about 170,000 clones, about four fifths found once. The sequence was collected from a man between 35 and 55 years old who had recovered from COVID-19. The sample consisted of peripheral blood.

CDR3 bases: TGTGCCAGCAGCCCCGGATGGACAGGGGAGAATTCACCCCTCCACTTT. Translating it yields CASSPGWTGENSPLHF. V usage is TRBV5-5 and J usage is TRBJ1-6; 9 bases map to TRBD1. This CDR3 is built from 16 residues. Germline values: CDR1 SGHKS, CDR2 YYEKEE (reference sequence). Trimming removed 4 bases from V and 7 bases from J; junction bases left unmatched: 9.